This is a list of T cell receptor beta chains from one sample in a study of blood T cell repertoires in COVID-19. TCRdb keeps only in-frame clones here, not all; method: immunoSEQ multiplex PCR. The data contain roughly 92,000 clones, approximately 83% of them singletons. The sample was peripheral blood. The receptors shown here come from a woman older than 75 with active or convalescent COVID-19. Each CDR3 is given with its conserved first and last residue. Each record gives: J gene, clone size, D gene, V gene, CDR3 protein, CDR3 DNA. The D gene is left open where the match is weak. Expanded clones are given a class, and other clones once, few, many or no size at all.

J gene: TRBJ1-3; clone size: -; D gene: TRBD1; V gene: TRBV28; CDR3 protein: CASSRQGAPGNTIYF; CDR3 DNA: TGTGCCAGCAGCCGACAGGGGGCGCCTGGAAACACCATATATTTT
J gene: TRBJ2-3; clone size: -; D gene: -; V gene: TRBV4-1; CDR3 protein: CASSQDSSGRGTDTQYF; CDR3 DNA: TGCGCCAGCAGCCAAGATAGCTCAGGGAGGGGGACAGATACGCAGTATTTT
J gene: TRBJ2-7; clone size: -; D gene: -; V gene: TRBV5-1; CDR3 protein: CASSQLSAGNSEQYF; CDR3 DNA: TGCGCCAGCAGCCAACTGTCGGCAGGGAATAGCGAGCAGTACTTC
J gene: TRBJ2-7; clone size: -; D gene: TRBD2; V gene: TRBV20-1; CDR3 protein: CSASLAGGPWFEQYF; CDR3 DNA: TGCAGTGCTAGTCTAGCGGGAGGGCCATGGTTCGAGCAGTACTTC
J gene: TRBJ1-1; clone size: -; D gene: -; V gene: TRBV6-5; CDR3 protein: CASYRGIENTEAFF; CDR3 DNA: TGTGCCAGCTATCGGGGTATTGAAAACACTGAAGCTTTCTTT
J gene: TRBJ2-7; clone size: -; D gene: TRBD1; V gene: TRBV28; CDR3 protein: CASSVTGVNSYEQYF; CDR3 DNA: TGTGCCAGCAGTGTAACAGGGGTAAACTCCTACGAGCAGTACTTC
J gene: TRBJ1-1; clone size: -; D gene: -; V gene: TRBV6-1; CDR3 protein: CASRHNTEAFF; CDR3 DNA: TGTGCCAGCCGACACAACACTGAAGCTTTCTTT
J gene: TRBJ1-2; clone size: -; D gene: -; V gene: TRBV12-3/TRBV12-4; CDR3 protein: CASSPDLTYGYTF; CDR3 DNA: TGTGCCAGCAGCCCAGACTTAACCTATGGCTACACCTTC
J gene: TRBJ1-1; clone size: -; D gene: -; V gene: TRBV24-1; CDR3 protein: CATSPGGVNTEAFF; CDR3 DNA: TGTGCCACCAGCCCGGGGGGGGTAAACACTGAAGCTTTCTTT
J gene: TRBJ2-1; clone size: -; D gene: TRBD1; V gene: TRBV5-1; CDR3 protein: CASSWGTGAREQFF; CDR3 DNA: TGCGCCAGCAGCTGGGGGACAGGAGCTAGAGAGCAGTTCTTC
J gene: TRBJ2-2; clone size: few; D gene: TRBD2; V gene: TRBV5-1; CDR3 protein: CASSFSGANTGELFF; CDR3 DNA: TGCGCCAGCAGCTTCAGCGGGGCGAACACCGGGGAGCTGTTTTTT
J gene: TRBJ1-2; clone size: -; D gene: TRBD1; V gene: TRBV29-1; CDR3 protein: CSANAGTGGGYTF; CDR3 DNA: TGCAGCGCCAACGCAGGGACAGGTGGTGGCTACACCTTC
J gene: TRBJ2-3; clone size: many; D gene: TRBD2; V gene: TRBV4-1; CDR3 protein: CASSHLAGGAGDTQYF; CDR3 DNA: TGCGCCAGCAGCCACTTAGCGGGGGGCGCGGGAGATACGCAGTATTTT
J gene: TRBJ1-4; clone size: -; D gene: -; V gene: TRBV5-1; CDR3 protein: CASRLGLGNEKLFF; CDR3 DNA: TGCGCCAGCAGATTGGGGCTTGGTAATGAAAAACTGTTTTTT
J gene: TRBJ1-6; clone size: -; D gene: -; V gene: TRBV5-1; CDR3 protein: CASSSQTGAGSPLHF; CDR3 DNA: TGCGCCAGCAGCTCACAAACAGGAGCGGGTTCACCCCTCCACTTT
J gene: TRBJ2-1; clone size: -; D gene: TRBD2; V gene: TRBV5-1; CDR3 protein: CASRGTSGINEQFF; CDR3 DNA: TGCGCCAGCAGAGGGACTAGCGGGATCAATGAGCAGTTCTTC
J gene: TRBJ2-3; clone size: -; D gene: TRBD2; V gene: TRBV4-1; CDR3 protein: CASSQRLAGGPVDTQYF; CDR3 DNA: TGCGCCAGCAGCCAAAGACTAGCGGGGGGCCCTGTAGATACGCAGTATTTT
J gene: TRBJ2-1; clone size: -; D gene: TRBD2; V gene: TRBV4-3; CDR3 protein: CASSQERLAGGREQFF; CDR3 DNA: TGCGCCAGCAGCCAAGAGAGACTAGCGGGGGGGCGCGAGCAGTTCTTC
J gene: TRBJ1-1; clone size: -; D gene: TRBD1; V gene: TRBV7-2; CDR3 protein: CASSLLGQMNTEAFF; CDR3 DNA: TGTGCCAGCAGCTTATTGGGACAGATGAACACTGAAGCTTTCTTT
J gene: TRBJ2-7; clone size: -; D gene: TRBD1; V gene: TRBV5-1; CDR3 protein: CASSRTGDHYEQYF; CDR3 DNA: TGCGCCAGCAGCCGGACAGGGGACCACTACGAGCAGTACTTC